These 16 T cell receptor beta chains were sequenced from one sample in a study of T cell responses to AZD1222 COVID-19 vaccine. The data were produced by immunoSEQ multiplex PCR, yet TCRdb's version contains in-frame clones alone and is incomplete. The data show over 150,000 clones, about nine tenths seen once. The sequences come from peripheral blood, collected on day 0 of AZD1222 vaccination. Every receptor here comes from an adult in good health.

The CDR3 sequence is CASSFTTYEQYF. In nucleotides, the CDR3 is TGTGCCAGCAGTTTCACTACCTACGAGCAGTACTTC. J is TRBJ2-7 and V is TRBV12-3 or TRBV12-4; D call uncertain. Trimming shortened V by 3 bases and J by 2 bases, and 5 bases separated the two germline ends. The CDR3 covers 12 residues.

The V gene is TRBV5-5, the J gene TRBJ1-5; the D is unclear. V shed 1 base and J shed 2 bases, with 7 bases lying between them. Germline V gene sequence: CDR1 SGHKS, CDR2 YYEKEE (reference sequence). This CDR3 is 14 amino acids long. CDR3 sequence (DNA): TGTGCCAGCAGCTTGTTCGGCGGCAATCAGCCCCAGCATTTT. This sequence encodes CASSLFGGNQPQHF.

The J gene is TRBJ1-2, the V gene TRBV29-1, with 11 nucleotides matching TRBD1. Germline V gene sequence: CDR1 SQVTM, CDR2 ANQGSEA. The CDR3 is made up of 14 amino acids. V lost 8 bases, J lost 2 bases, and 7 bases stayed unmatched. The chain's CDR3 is CSTLDRGPNYGYTF. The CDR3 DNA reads TGCAGCACTTTGGACAGGGGGCCAAACTATGGCTACACCTTC.

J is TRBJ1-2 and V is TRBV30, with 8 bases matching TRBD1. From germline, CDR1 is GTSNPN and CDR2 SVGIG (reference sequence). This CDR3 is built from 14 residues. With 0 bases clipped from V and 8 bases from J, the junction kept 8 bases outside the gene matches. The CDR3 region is CAWSVGGQVEGYTF. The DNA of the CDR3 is TGTGCCTGGAGTGTGGGGGGACAGGTCGAGGGCTACACCTTC.

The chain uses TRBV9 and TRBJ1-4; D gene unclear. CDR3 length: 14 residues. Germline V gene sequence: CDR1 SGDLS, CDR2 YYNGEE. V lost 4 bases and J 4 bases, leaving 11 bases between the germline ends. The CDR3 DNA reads TGTGCCAGCAGCCCCTGGGAGAATAATGAAAAACTGTTTTTT. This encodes CASSPWENNEKLFF.

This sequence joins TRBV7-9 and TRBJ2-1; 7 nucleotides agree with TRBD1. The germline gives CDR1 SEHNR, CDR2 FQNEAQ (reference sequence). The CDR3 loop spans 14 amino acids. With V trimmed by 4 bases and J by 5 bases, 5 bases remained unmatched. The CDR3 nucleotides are TGTGCCAGCAGCTCCCGGGACAGCCACAATGAGCAGTTCTTC. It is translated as CASSSRDSHNEQFF.

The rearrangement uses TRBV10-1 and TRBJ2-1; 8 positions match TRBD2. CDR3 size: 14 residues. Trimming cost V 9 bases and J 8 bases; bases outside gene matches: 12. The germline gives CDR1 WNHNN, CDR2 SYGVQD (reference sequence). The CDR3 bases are TGCGCCAGTCCCTGCGGGGGGAAGTGGGATGAGCAGTTCTTC. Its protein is CASPCGGKWDEQFF.

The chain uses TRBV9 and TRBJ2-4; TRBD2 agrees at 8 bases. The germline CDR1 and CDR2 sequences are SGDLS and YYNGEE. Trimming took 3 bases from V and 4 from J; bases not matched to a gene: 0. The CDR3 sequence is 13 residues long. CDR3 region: CASSAGGKNIQYF. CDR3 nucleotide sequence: TGTGCCAGCAGCGCGGGAGGGAAAAACATTCAGTACTTC. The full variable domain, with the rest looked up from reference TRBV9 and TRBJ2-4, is DSGVTQTPKHLITATGQRVTLRCSPRSGDLSVYWYQQSLDQGLQFLIQYYNGEERAKGNILERFSAQQFPDLHSELNLSSLELGDSALYFCASSAGGKNIQYFGAGTRLSVL.

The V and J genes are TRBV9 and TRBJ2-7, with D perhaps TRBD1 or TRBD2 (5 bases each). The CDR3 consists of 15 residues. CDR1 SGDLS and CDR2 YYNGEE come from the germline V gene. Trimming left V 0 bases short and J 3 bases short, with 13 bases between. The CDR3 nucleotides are TGTGCCAGCAGCGTAGACGGGGACCCGGGCTACGAGCAGTACTTC. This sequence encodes CASSVDGDPGYEQYF.

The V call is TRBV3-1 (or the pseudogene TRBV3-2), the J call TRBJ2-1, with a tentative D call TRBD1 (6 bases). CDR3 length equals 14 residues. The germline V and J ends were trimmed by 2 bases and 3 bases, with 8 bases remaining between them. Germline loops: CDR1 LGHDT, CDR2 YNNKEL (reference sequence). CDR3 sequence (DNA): TGTGCCAGCAGCCAACTGGACAGCTACAATGAGCAGTTCTTC. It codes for CASSQLDSYNEQFF.

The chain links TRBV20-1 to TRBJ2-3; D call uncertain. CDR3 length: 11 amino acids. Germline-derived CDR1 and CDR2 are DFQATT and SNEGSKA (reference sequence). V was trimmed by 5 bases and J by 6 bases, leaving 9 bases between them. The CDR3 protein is CSAVHRDTQYF. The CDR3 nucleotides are TGCAGTGCTGTGCATCGGGATACGCAGTATTTT.

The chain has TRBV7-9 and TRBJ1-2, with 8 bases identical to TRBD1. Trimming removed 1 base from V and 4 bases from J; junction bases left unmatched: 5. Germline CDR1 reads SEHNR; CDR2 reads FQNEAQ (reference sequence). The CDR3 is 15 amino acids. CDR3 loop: CASSLGQGSFYGYTF. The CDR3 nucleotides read TGTGCCAGCAGCTTAGGACAGGGGTCTTTCTATGGCTACACCTTC.

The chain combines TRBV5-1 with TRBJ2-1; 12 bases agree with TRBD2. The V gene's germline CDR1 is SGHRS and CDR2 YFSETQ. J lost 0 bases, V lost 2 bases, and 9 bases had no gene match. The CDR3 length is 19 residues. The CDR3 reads CASSFPGLAGGSSYNEQFF. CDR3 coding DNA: TGCGCCAGCAGCTTTCCGGGACTAGCGGGCGGAAGCTCCTACAATGAGCAGTTCTTC.

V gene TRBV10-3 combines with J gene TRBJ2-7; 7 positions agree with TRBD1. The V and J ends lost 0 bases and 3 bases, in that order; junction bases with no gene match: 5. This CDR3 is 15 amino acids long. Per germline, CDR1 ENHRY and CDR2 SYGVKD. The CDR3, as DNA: TGTGCCATCAGTGAGTCCCGACAGGGAGACTACGAGCAGTACTTC. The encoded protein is CAISESRQGDYEQYF.

CDR3 sequence: CASSLRGGEKLFF. The CDR3 nucleotides read TGTGCCAGCAGCTTACGGGGCGGTGAAAAACTGTTTTTT. The chain uses TRBV7-3 and TRBJ1-4, with D tentatively TRBD1 (5 bases). The CDR3 loop spans 13 amino acids. V shed 2 bases and J shed 7 bases, with 8 bases lying between them. Germline CDR1 and CDR2: SGHTA and FQGTGA.

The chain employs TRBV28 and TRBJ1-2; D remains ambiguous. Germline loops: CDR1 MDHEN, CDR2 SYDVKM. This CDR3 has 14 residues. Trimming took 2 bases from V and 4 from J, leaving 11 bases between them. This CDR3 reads CASSLGGQSYGYTF. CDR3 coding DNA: TGTGCCAGCAGTTTAGGCGGGCAGTCCTATGGCTACACCTTC.